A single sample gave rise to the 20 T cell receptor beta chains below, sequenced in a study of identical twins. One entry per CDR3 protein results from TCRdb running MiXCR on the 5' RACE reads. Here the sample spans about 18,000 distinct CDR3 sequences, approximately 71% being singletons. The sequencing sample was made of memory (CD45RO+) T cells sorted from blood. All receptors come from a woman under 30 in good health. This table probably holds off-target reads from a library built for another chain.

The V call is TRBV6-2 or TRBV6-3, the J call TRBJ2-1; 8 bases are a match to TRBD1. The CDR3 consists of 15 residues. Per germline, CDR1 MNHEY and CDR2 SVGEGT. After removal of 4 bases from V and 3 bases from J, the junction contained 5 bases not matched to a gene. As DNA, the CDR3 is TGTGCCAGCAGTTTCAGACAGGGGCTCTACAATGAGCAGTTCTTC. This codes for CASSFRQGLYNEQFF.

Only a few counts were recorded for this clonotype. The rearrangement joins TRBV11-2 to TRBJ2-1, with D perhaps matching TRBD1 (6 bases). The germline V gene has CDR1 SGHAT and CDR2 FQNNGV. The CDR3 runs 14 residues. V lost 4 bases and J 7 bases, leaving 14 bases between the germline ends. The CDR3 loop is CASSYPRGRNEQFF. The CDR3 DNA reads TGTGCCAGCAGCTACCCCAGGGGACGGAATGAGCAGTTCTTC.

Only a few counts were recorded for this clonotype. CDR3 region: CSAPGEGGNEKLFF. The CDR3 bases are TGCAGTGCACCCGGGGAAGGGGGGAATGAAAAACTGTTTTTT. This chain links TRBV20-1 with TRBJ1-4; maybe TRBD1 (6 bases). Trimming left V 6 bases short and J 5 bases short, with 16 bases between. This CDR3 has 14 amino acids. The germline V gene encodes CDR1 DFQATT and CDR2 SNEGSKA (reference sequence).

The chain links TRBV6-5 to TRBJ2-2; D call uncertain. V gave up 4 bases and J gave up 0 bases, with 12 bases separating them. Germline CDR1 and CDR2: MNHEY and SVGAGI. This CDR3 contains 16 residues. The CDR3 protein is CASSSPPRANTGELFF. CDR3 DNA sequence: TGTGCCAGCAGTTCCCCCCCGCGTGCGAACACCGGGGAGCTGTTTTTT.

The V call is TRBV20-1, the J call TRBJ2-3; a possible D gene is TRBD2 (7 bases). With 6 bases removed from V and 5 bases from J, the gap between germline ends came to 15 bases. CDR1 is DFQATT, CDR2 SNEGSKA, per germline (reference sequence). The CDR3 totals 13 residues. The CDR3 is CSAARGAEDTQYF. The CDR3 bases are TGCAGTGCCGCCCGGGGGGCTGAAGATACGCAGTATTTT.

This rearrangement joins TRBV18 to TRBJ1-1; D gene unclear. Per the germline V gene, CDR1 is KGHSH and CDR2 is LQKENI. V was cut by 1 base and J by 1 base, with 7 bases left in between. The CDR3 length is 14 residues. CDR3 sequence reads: CASSPREGNTEAFF. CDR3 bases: TGTGCCAGCTCACCACGGGAGGGGAACACTGAAGCTTTCTTT.

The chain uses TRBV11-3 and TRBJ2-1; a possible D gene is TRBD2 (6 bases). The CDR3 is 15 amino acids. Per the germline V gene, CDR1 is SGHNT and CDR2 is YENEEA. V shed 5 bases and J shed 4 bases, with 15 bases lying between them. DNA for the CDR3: TGTGCCAGCAGCCCCCCGGGAGCAGGTTACAATGAGCAGTTCTTC. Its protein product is CASSPPGAGYNEQFF.

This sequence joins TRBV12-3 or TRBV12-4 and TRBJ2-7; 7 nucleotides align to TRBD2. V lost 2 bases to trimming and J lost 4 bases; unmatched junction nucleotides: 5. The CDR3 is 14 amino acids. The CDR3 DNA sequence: TGTGCCAGCAGTTTATCGGCGGGAGTGTACGAGCAGTACTTC. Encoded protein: CASSLSAGVYEQYF.

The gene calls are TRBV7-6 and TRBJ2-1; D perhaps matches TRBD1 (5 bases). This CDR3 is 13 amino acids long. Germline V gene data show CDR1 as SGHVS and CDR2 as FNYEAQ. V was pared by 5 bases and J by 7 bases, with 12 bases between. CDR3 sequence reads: CASSRTQGNEQFF. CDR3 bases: TGTGCCAGCAGCCGAACCCAGGGAAATGAGCAGTTCTTC.

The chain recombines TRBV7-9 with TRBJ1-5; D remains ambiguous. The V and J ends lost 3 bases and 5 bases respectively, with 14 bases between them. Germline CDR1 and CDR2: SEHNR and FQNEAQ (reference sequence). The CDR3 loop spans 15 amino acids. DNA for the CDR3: TGTGCCAGCAGCTTGGGAGGAGGACCTTATCAGCCCCAGCATTTT. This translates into CASSLGGGPYQPQHF. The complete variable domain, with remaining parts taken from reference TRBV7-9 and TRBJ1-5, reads DTGVSQNPRHKITKRGQNVTFRCDPISEHNRLYWYRQTLGQGPEFLTYFQNEAQLEKSRLLSDRFSAERPKGSFSTLEIQRTEQGDSAMYLCASSLGGGPYQPQHFGDGTRLSIL.

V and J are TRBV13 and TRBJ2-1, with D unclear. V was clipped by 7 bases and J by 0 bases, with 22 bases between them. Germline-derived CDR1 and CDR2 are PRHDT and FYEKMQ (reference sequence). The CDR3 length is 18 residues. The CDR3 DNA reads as TGTGCCAGCACTCGGCTCCGAGAATATTCCAGCTCCTACAATGAGCAGTTCTTC. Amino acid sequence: CASTRLREYSSSYNEQFF.

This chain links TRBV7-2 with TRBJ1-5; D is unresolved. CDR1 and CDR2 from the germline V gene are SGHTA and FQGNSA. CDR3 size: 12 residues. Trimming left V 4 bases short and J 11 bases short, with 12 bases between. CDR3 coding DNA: TGTGCCAGCAGCTCCCGACGTGAGGCCCAGCATTTT. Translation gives CASSSRREAQHF.

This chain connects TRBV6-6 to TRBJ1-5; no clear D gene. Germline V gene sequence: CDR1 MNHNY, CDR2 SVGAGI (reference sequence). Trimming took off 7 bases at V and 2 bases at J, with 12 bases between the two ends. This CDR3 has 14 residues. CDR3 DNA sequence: TGTGCCAGCATGCCGGGTGGTGGCAATCAGCCCCAGCATTTT. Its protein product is CASMPGGGNQPQHF.

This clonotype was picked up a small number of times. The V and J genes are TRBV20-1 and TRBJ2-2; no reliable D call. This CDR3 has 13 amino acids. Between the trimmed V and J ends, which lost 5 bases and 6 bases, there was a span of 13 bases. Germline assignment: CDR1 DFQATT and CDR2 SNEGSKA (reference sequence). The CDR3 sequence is CSAPRWSAGELFF. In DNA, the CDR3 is TGCAGTGCTCCACGGTGGTCTGCCGGGGAGCTGTTTTTT.

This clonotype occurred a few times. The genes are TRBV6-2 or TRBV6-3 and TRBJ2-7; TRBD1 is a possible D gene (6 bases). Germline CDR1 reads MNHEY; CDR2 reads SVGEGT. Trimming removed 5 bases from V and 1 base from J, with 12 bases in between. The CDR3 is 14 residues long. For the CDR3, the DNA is TGTGCCAGCAGTCCTTCGACAGGATCCTACGAGCAGTACTTC. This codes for CASSPSTGSYEQYF.

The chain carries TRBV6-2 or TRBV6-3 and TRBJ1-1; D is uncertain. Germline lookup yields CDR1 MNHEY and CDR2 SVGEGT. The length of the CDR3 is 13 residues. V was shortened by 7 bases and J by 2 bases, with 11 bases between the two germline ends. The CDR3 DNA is TGTGCCAGCACTGGTCCGGGAAACACTGAAGCTTTCTTT. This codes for CASTGPGNTEAFF.

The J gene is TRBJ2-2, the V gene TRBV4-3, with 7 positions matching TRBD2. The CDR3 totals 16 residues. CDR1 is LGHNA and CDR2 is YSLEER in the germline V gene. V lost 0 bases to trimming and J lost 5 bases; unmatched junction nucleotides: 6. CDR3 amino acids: CASSQDLASGTGELFF. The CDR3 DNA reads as TGCGCCAGCAGCCAAGATCTGGCTAGCGGTACCGGGGAGCTGTTTTTT.

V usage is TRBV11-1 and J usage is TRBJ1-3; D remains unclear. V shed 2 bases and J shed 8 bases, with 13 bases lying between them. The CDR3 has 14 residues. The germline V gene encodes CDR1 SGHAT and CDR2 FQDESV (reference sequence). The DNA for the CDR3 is TGTGCCAGCAGCTTAAGACGTTCGAGAGACACCATATATTTT. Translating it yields CASSLRRSRDTIYF.

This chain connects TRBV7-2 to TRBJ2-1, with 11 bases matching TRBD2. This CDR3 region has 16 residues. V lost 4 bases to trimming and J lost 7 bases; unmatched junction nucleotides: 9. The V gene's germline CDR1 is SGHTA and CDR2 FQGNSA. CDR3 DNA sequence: TGTGCCAGCAGCTGGGCTAGCGGGAGGCCACGGAATGAGCAGTTCTTC. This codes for CASSWASGRPRNEQFF.

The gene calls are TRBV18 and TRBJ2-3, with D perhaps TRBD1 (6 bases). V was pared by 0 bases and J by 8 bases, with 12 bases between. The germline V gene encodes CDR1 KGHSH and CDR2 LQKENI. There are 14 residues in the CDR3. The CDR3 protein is CASSPPGAGTTQYF. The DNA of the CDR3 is TGTGCCAGCTCACCACCGGGGGCAGGTACTACGCAGTATTTT.